This record concerns one TCR beta chain sequence. The antigen is unknown. The sample is drawn from a study of response to subunit inactivated influenza vaccine. Findings and limits, study-wide: Few additional T cells are recruited per seasonal influenza vaccination, authors suggested.

The V and J ends lost 4 bases and 5 bases respectively, with 12 bases between them. The CDR3 has 13 residues. Germline CDR1 is DFQATT and CDR2 is SNEGSKA (reference sequence). Each CDR3 protein gets one entry after TCRdb re-called the RT-PCR reads with MiXCR. The table lists about 500,000 distinct CDR3 sequences, about 15% of them singletons. This sequence was found in a man in his fifties or sixties who received an inactivated influenza vaccine. V and J are TRBV20-1 and TRBJ1-5, with D unresolved. The sequencing used CD4+ T cells sorted from PBMCs, collected roughly 24 months after vaccination. For the CDR3, the DNA is TGCAGTGCTACCGGGTCGTCGGATCAGCCCCAGCATTTT. Protein sequence: CSATGSSDQPQHF.